This T cell receptor beta chain was observed in a study of shared clonotypes between healthy human individuals (dated by TCRdb to between 2020 and 2021). Looking at the study overall: A few men and a couple of women, aged 18 to 49 years, made up the cohort. Each donor's leukapheresis produced roughly between roughly 0.9 and 8.9 billion PBMCs. For each donor, CD4 naive and CD4 memory were each run on three plates, CD8 naive on two plates, and CD8 memory on one plate. To estimate repertoire size and how much clonotypes are shared between individuals, the study performed deep sequencing of blood TCR repertoires from 4 to 6 healthy adults. To increase sequencing depth and limit assay-specific biases, different laboratories used diverse techniques to prepare libraries and sequence TCR repertoires. Findings and caveats that apply to the study as a whole: Sampling was restricted to blood, and TCR repertoires in tissues likely differ from the TCR repertoires found in blood. Rarefaction of sorted-subset datasets indicated incomplete sequencing despite the large sequencing depth. Based on pairwise subsampling, the degree of clonotype sharing among donors was expected to be affected by sequencing depth. Naive subsets generally had larger estimated clonotype richness than memory subsets did. When several donors were compared, the shared fraction of clonotypes was about 5% for naive CD4, 3.5% to 4% for naive CD8, 2% to 2.5% for memory CD4, and 0.35% to 0.4% for memory CD8. The small number of donors limited the genetic and exposure-history diversity represented. Higher generation probabilities were observed for clonotypes shared by all four sorted-subset donors than for non-shared clonotypes.

Healthy HIV-negative adults with no recently reported acute infections or vaccinations were included as donors. Only Caucasian adults living in Nashville, Tennessee, USA were represented among the donors. CD4+ T cells were enriched by magnetic negative selection, after which naive cells were positively selected on CD45RA and the negative fraction was taken as the memory subset. After blood collection by leukapheresis, PBMCs were isolated using Ficoll-Histopaque density gradient centrifugation and then cryopreserved in the vapor phase of liquid nitrogen. Analytical flow cytometry was used to check the purity and quantity of every magnetically sorted T cell population. Genomic DNA was isolated from every sorted fraction and measured by UV absorbance on a Nanodrop 2000c. Using the deep immunoSEQ assay, multiplex PCR amplified TCR CDR3 regions from genomic DNA. Genomic DNA extracted from each cell subset was distributed evenly over all wells of several immunoSEQ 96-well plates, and each plate served as one replicate. Each replicate PCR for sorted subsets received about 220 ng genomic DNA, equal to roughly 30,000 T cell genomes. Purified libraries were quantified with a Qubit 3.0 fluorometer, sized on a Bioanalyzer 2100, and re-quantified with the KAPA Library Quantification kit. Each immunoSEQ 96-well plate was sequenced on its own single-read 150-cycle Illumina NextSeq 550 flow cell. In the original analysis: Because the immunoSEQ output included only junctional sequences and no quality scores, the filtering could not be the same as the filtering used for full-length reads. Sequences were annotated with PyIR, a Python wrapper for IgBLAST v1.9, and V/J genes and CDR3 were assigned using IMGT germline references. Reads were removed for weak V/J assignments (E-value above 1e-6), missing CDR3, stop codons, out-of-frame junctions, or ambiguous translated residues. V3J clonotypes were defined as sequences sharing an identical inferred V gene, J gene, and CDR3 amino acid sequence. To compute the percentage overlap between repertoires, the number of shared unique clonotypes was divided by the size of the smaller repertoire. RTK rarefaction, the Chao1 estimator, and Recon v2.1 estimates of unobserved clonotypes were used to assess repertoire richness. OLGA was used to compute generation probabilities for all TCRbeta clonotypes that the gDNA method yielded from a few donors. TCRdb limited this immuneACCESS table to in-frame rearrangements with V and J called. A share of clones is missing; checked studies link under half to unresolved V genes, and the rest is unexplained. V, J and clone size are taken as reported in that table, and D and trimming were inferred from the DNA itself. Across this sample there are over a million clones, with around 74% seen only once. Of the sample, approximately 1.5% falls within the top ten clones.

Clipping removes 0 bases from V and 6 bases from J, with 4 as the unmatched junction base count. The CDR3 runs 15 amino acids, cysteine and phenylalanine included. Just the 45-base CDR3 DNA is kept, in frame starting at base 1. CDR1 and CDR2, per the germline V gene (reference sequence), are SGHNT and YYREEE. Comment on this clone: Its antigen remains undetermined. No much larger clonotype is one base removed from it; base qualities were not supplied.

Sequences were obtained from memory CD4+ T cells sorted from blood. The label giving this sample's cell subset or site can be read as: CD45RA-negative fraction. In this chain, TRBV5-4 is recombined with TRBJ2-1; TRBD2 agrees with 9 junctional bases. This clonotype was sampled from a man younger than 35 in good health. The nucleotide sequence reads as follows: TGTGCCAGCAGCTTGGCCAGCGGGAGGACCAATGAGCAGTTCTTC. Its translation reads: CASSLASGRTNEQFF.